These 28 T cell receptor beta chains were all obtained from the same sample, sequenced in a study of T cell responses to AZD1222 COVID-19 vaccine. Clones were sequenced by immunoSEQ multiplex PCR, and TCRdb holds only the in-frame ones, with some missing. Counted here are about 120,000 clones, approximately 90% occurring once; the ten biggest clones make up 3%. The sequencing used peripheral blood, collected 28 days after the second AZD1222 dose. The receptor source for this set is an adult who received the AZD1222 COVID-19 vaccine.

The chain couples TRBV10-2 to TRBJ1-1; 8 bases are a match to TRBD1. The CDR3 loop spans 14 amino acids. Per germline, CDR1 WSHSY and CDR2 SAAADI. V was pared by 6 bases and J by 4 bases, with 7 bases of the junction left unmatched. In DNA, the CDR3 is TGCGCCAGCAGGAAGACAGGGGCCACCACTGAAGCTTTCTTT. Translation gives CASRKTGATTEAFF.

CDR3 residues: CASSSLGTGYRTSPLHF. As DNA, the CDR3 is TGTGCCAGCAGCTCCCTAGGGACAGGGTACCGGACCTCACCCCTCCACTTT. The J gene is TRBJ1-6, the V gene TRBV13; 9 nucleotides line up with TRBD1. The V segment lost 4 bases and the J segment 10 bases; nucleotides outside the gene matches: 14. The CDR3 has 17 residues. CDR1 and CDR2 (germline): PRHDT, FYEKMQ (reference sequence).

The chain employs TRBV19 and TRBJ1-1; tentatively, D is TRBD1 (5 bases). The V and J ends lost 6 bases and 1 base respectively, with 18 bases between them. The CDR3 contains 16 residues. Germline V gene data show CDR1 as LNHDA and CDR2 as SQIVND (reference sequence). CDR3 sequence (DNA): TGTGCCAGTAGAAACCCTTTCCGGGACGGGAACACTGAAGCTTTCTTT. Its translation is CASRNPFRDGNTEAFF. Full variable domain (missing parts from reference TRBV19 and TRBJ1-1): DGGITQSPKYLFRKEGQNVTLSCEQNLNHDAMYWYRQDPGQGLRLIYYSQIVNDFQKGDIAEGYSVSREKKESFPLTVTSAQKNPTAFYLCASRNPFRDGNTEAFFGQGTRLTVV.

The V and J genes are TRBV5-8 and TRBJ1-1; weak D call: TRBD1 (5 bases). V lost 4 bases to trimming and J lost 5 bases, with 12 bases between them. The CDR3 has 13 residues. Germline V gives CDR1 SGHTS, CDR2 YDEGEE. The CDR3 bases are TGTGCCAGCAGCCGCAGGGTAAAAACTGAAGCTTTCTTT. It translates to CASSRRVKTEAFF.

This chain uses TRBV7-9 with TRBJ2-3, with a weak D call TRBD2 (6 bases). The CDR3 contains 14 residues. V lost 5 bases and J 0 bases, leaving 9 bases between the germline ends. Germline CDR1 SEHNR, CDR2 FQNEAQ (reference sequence). CDR3 sequence: CASSAGTSTDTQYF. CDR3 DNA: TGTGCCAGCAGCGCCGGGACTAGCACAGATACGCAGTATTTT. Looking up the rest from reference TRBV7-9 and TRBJ2-3 gives the full variable domain: DTGVSQNPRHKITKRGQNVTFRCDPISEHNRLYWYRQTLGQGPEFLTYFQNEAQLEKSRLLSDRFSAERPKGSFSTLEIQRTEQGDSAMYLCASSAGTSTDTQYFGPGTRLTVL.

This sequence joins TRBV4-3 and TRBJ1-5; D remains unclear. The CDR3 totals 13 residues. Per germline, CDR1 LGHNA and CDR2 YSLEER. Trimming pared 0 bases from V and 7 bases from J, leaving 7 bases between. The CDR3 region is CASSQERQQPQHF. The CDR3 nucleotides are TGCGCCAGCAGCCAAGAACGGCAACAGCCCCAGCATTTT.

The chain is built from TRBV30 and TRBJ1-5; TRBD1 matches at 9 bases. The V gene's germline CDR1 is GTSNPN and CDR2 SVGIG (reference sequence). The length of the CDR3 is 16 residues. After removal of 2 bases from V and 0 bases from J, the junction contained 5 bases not matched to a gene. CDR3 DNA: TGTGCCTGGAGTCTAGGACAGGGGAATAGCAATCAGCCCCAGCATTTT. Its translation: CAWSLGQGNSNQPQHF. The whole variable domain, filled in from reference TRBV30 and TRBJ1-5, reads SQTIHQWPATLVQPVGSPLSLECTVEGTSNPNLYWYRQAAGRGLQLLFYSVGIGQISSEVPQNLSASRPQDRQFILSSKKLLLSDSGFYLCAWSLGQGNSNQPQHFGDGTRLSIL.

CDR3 in amino acids: CASSLQGAQNEQFF. CDR3 sequence (DNA): TGTGCCAGCAGCTTGCAGGGGGCGCAGAATGAGCAGTTCTTC. V is TRBV5-8 and J is TRBJ2-1; 8 bases fit TRBD1. CDR1 is SGHTS, CDR2 YDEGEE, per germline. Trimming at V came to 1 base and at J to 7 bases, leaving 4 bases not matched to a gene. This CDR3 has 14 residues.

The V and J genes are TRBV19 and TRBJ1-4; D not resolved. Per germline, CDR1 LNHDA and CDR2 SQIVND (reference sequence). The V end was cut by 3 bases, the J end by 0 bases, with 11 bases between. The CDR3 is made up of 16 amino acids. DNA for the CDR3: TGTGCCAGTAGTATCTTTGGCTCCGCAACTAATGAAAAACTGTTTTTT. It encodes CASSIFGSATNEKLFF.

The chain links TRBV5-5 to TRBJ2-6; 8 bases are a match to TRBD1. Germline CDR1 and CDR2: SGHKS and YYEKEE (reference sequence). J was trimmed by 0 bases and V by 0 bases; bases with no gene match: 2. The CDR3 totals 17 residues. The CDR3: CASSLGTGNSGANVLTF. The CDR3 nucleotides are TGTGCCAGCAGCTTGGGGACAGGGAACTCTGGGGCCAACGTCCTGACTTTC.

The count of this clone is one. The chain employs TRBV3-1 (or the pseudogene TRBV3-2) and TRBJ1-3; D is unresolved. Trimming took 1 base from V and 0 from J, leaving 13 bases between them. Germline CDR1 and CDR2: LGHDT and YNNKEL (reference sequence). This CDR3 has 17 residues. The CDR3 region has the DNA TGTGCCAGCAGCCAAGGGGAGGGCCCTAGCTCTGGAAACACCATATATTTT. This translates into CASSQGEGPSSGNTIYF.

This clone was observed once. The V gene is TRBV6-5, the J gene TRBJ1-6; D is possibly TRBD1 (5 bases). Trimming left V 4 bases short and J 7 bases short, with 11 bases between. The CDR3 length is 14 residues. Germline CDR1 MNHEY, CDR2 SVGAGI. DNA of the CDR3: TGTGCCAGCAGTTCCGGGACGGAAAATTCACCCCTCCACTTT. It is translated as CASSSGTENSPLHF.

This chain joins TRBV7-9 and TRBJ2-7; D possibly corresponds to TRBD2 (6 bases). This CDR3 region has 13 residues. V shed 5 bases and J shed 3 bases, with 11 bases lying between them. CDR1 and CDR2 (germline): SEHNR, FQNEAQ (reference sequence). CDR3 residues: CASSPGGDYEQYF. The CDR3 DNA sequence: TGTGCCAGCAGCCCAGGAGGGGACTACGAGCAGTACTTC. Drawing the rest from reference TRBV7-9 and TRBJ2-7, the complete variable domain is DTGVSQNPRHKITKRGQNVTFRCDPISEHNRLYWYRQTLGQGPEFLTYFQNEAQLEKSRLLSDRFSAERPKGSFSTLEIQRTEQGDSAMYLCASSPGGDYEQYFGPGTRLTVT.

This chain uses TRBV18 with TRBJ2-7; D is undetermined. V was trimmed by 4 bases and J by 2 bases, leaving 9 bases between them. This CDR3 region has 13 residues. Germline V gene sequence: CDR1 KGHSH, CDR2 LQKENI. For the CDR3, the DNA is TGTGCCAGCTCACGTGGGCAGGCCTACGAGCAGTACTTC. Protein product: CASSRGQAYEQYF.

This sequence joins TRBV29-1 and TRBJ2-2; tentative D call: TRBD2 (5 bases). Trimming took off 2 bases at V and 7 bases at J, with 8 bases between the two ends. Germline V CDR1 and CDR2: SQVTM, ANQGSEA. This CDR3 region has 12 residues. CDR3 region: CSVERENGELFF. The CDR3 bases are TGCAGCGTTGAAAGGGAGAACGGGGAGCTGTTTTTT.

The gene calls are TRBV15 and TRBJ2-7, with D unclear. This CDR3 is 13 amino acids long. Germline CDR1 and CDR2: LNHNV and YYDKDF (reference sequence). With 3 bases removed from V and 9 bases from J, the gap between germline ends came to 15 bases. The CDR3 region is CATSRGLDKGQYF. CDR3 nucleotide sequence: TGTGCCACCAGCAGGGGCCTCGACAAGGGGCAGTACTTC. The full variable domain, completed using reference TRBV15 and TRBJ2-7, is DAMVIQNPRYQVTQFGKPVTLSCSQTLNHNVMYWYQQKSSQAPKLLFHYYDKDFNNEADTPDNFQSRRPNTSFCFLDIRSPGLGDTAMYLCATSRGLDKGQYFGPGTRLTVT.

This clone has just a few counts. V gene TRBV2 combines with J gene TRBJ2-2; D is unclear. The length of the CDR3 is 16 residues. Germline V gene lookup returns CDR1 SNHLY and CDR2 FYNNEI. The V end was cut by 3 bases, the J end by 0 bases, with 11 bases between. This CDR3 reads CASSERWQANTGELFF. The CDR3 coding sequence is TGTGCCAGCAGTGAGAGGTGGCAGGCGAACACCGGGGAGCTGTTTTTT. Full variable domain (outside the CDR3, taken from reference TRBV2 and TRBJ2-2): EPEVTQTPSHQVTQMGQEVILRCVPISNHLYFYWYRQILGQKVEFLVSFYNNEISEKSEIFDDQFSVERPDGSNFTLKIRSTKLEDSAMYFCASSERWQANTGELFFGEGSRLTVL.

This chain joins TRBV5-1 and TRBJ1-1; TRBD1 is a possible D gene (5 bases). The germline V gene encodes CDR1 SGHRS and CDR2 YFSETQ. The CDR3 has 14 residues. V was shortened by 0 bases and J by 4 bases, with 10 bases between the two germline ends. The CDR3 DNA is TGCGCCAGCAGCTTGGAAGGGGTGGGCACTGAAGCTTTCTTT. Its protein product is CASSLEGVGTEAFF.

This chain uses TRBV18 with TRBJ2-1; no definite D call. V dropped 6 bases and J dropped 9 bases, with 15 bases sitting between them. The V gene's germline CDR1 is KGHSH and CDR2 LQKENI. CDR3 length equals 13 residues. CDR3 in amino acids: CASSHLELGEQFF. CDR3 coding DNA: TGTGCCAGCTCGCATCTTGAGTTGGGTGAGCAGTTCTTC.

The genes are TRBV30 and TRBJ2-7; a weak D match, TRBD1 (6 bases). Looked up from germline, CDR1 is GTSNPN and CDR2 is SVGIG (reference sequence). V was trimmed by 0 bases and J by 1 base, leaving 10 bases between them. This CDR3 comprises 14 residues. The CDR3 DNA reads TGTGCCTGGAGTGTCTTTACAGGGTCCTACGAGCAGTACTTC. Its protein product is CAWSVFTGSYEQYF.

This chain uses TRBV24-1 with TRBJ2-3; 9 nucleotides align to TRBD2. This CDR3 is 19 amino acids long. CDR1 and CDR2 from the germline V gene are KGHDR and SFDVKD. V was clipped by 0 bases and J by 2 bases; unmatched bases: 11. This CDR3 reads CATSDLVGTSRGLTDTQYF. The CDR3 DNA is TGTGCCACCAGTGATTTGGTAGGGACTAGCCGGGGACTCACAGATACGCAGTATTTT.

The chain couples TRBV7-6 to TRBJ2-1; 15 nucleotides match TRBD2. V lost 4 bases, J lost 2 bases, and 3 bases stayed unmatched. The length of the CDR3 is 17 residues. The germline V gene encodes CDR1 SGHVS and CDR2 FNYEAQ. Written as DNA, the CDR3 is TGTGCCAGCAGCTCCCGGACTAGCGGGGGGGCCTACAATGAGCAGTTCTTC. Encoded protein: CASSSRTSGGAYNEQFF.

The V gene is TRBV30, the J gene TRBJ1-2, with D uncertain. Germline CDR1 GTSNPN, CDR2 SVGIG (reference sequence). This CDR3 is 12 amino acids long. Deletions cut 2 bases from V and 3 bases from J, with 7 bases between. CDR3 DNA sequence: TGTGCCTGGAGTTGGCTGGACTATGGCTACACCTTC. Protein product: CAWSWLDYGYTF.

The genes are TRBV9 and TRBJ2-3; D is undetermined. CDR1 is SGDLS, CDR2 YYNGEE, per germline. V was clipped by 2 bases and J by 2 bases, with 12 bases between them. The CDR3 sequence is 15 residues long. CDR3 amino acids: CASSVLEGITDTQYF. Written as DNA, the CDR3 is TGTGCCAGCAGCGTTCTGGAAGGGATCACAGATACGCAGTATTTT.

V gene TRBV5-4 combines with J gene TRBJ2-7, with D tentatively TRBD1 or TRBD2 (6 bases each). V was trimmed by 0 bases and J by 3 bases, leaving 10 bases between them. CDR1 is SGHNT, CDR2 YYREEE, per germline (reference sequence). This CDR3 is 14 amino acids long. DNA for the CDR3: TGTGCCAGCAGCTTGGACGAGGGGGGCTACGAGCAGTACTTC. Its translation is CASSLDEGGYEQYF.

This chain uses TRBV11-3 with TRBJ1-3, with D maybe TRBD1 (5 bases). From germline, CDR1 is SGHNT and CDR2 YENEEA. The V and J ends lost 4 bases and 0 bases respectively, with 10 bases between them. This CDR3 region has 15 residues. The CDR3 here is CASSWSGGSGNTIYF. DNA for the CDR3: TGTGCCAGCAGCTGGTCGGGGGGCTCTGGAAACACCATATATTTT.

This clone was seen only once. The chain uses TRBV27 and TRBJ2-7; 9 bases map to TRBD1. This CDR3 contains 15 residues. J gave up 3 bases and V 4 bases, and 7 bases lay outside the gene matches. CDR1 MNHEY and CDR2 SMNVEV come from the germline V gene (reference sequence). The chain's CDR3 is CASSSKTGGGYEQYF. The CDR3 DNA reads as TGTGCCAGCAGTTCAAAGACAGGGGGTGGCTACGAGCAGTACTTC.

The V call is TRBV7-9, the J call TRBJ1-2, with D unclear. The CDR3 has 13 amino acids. With 2 bases removed from V and 7 bases from J, the gap between germline ends came to 11 bases. The V gene's germline CDR1 is SEHNR and CDR2 FQNEAQ (reference sequence). CDR3 in amino acids: CASSLSRVSGYTF. CDR3 DNA: TGTGCCAGCAGCTTATCCCGGGTTAGTGGCTACACCTTC.